This T cell receptor beta chain was identified during a study of blood T cells in healthy people across ages. The CDR3 extends over 15 amino acids. V lost 5 bases to trimming and J lost 2 bases, with 12 bases between them. The germline gives CDR1 SGHTA, CDR2 FQGNSA. There are a few counts of this clonotype. Next came a second PCR, run for about 7 to 11 cycles, which used a sample-barcoded 5' primer along with a J-beta primer mix. TCRdb passed the 5' RACE reads through MiXCR, listing each CDR3 protein once. The sample carries about 1.5 million distinct CDR3 sequences, approximately 43% recorded once. The chain is built from TRBV7-2 and TRBJ1-4; unclear D gene. Sequenced material: blood. The TCR was taken from a woman aged 18 to 35 in good health. The CDR3 protein is CASSLTPSTNEKLFF. The DNA of the CDR3 is TGTGCCAGCAGCCTAACCCCTTCGACTAATGAAAAACTGTTTTTT.